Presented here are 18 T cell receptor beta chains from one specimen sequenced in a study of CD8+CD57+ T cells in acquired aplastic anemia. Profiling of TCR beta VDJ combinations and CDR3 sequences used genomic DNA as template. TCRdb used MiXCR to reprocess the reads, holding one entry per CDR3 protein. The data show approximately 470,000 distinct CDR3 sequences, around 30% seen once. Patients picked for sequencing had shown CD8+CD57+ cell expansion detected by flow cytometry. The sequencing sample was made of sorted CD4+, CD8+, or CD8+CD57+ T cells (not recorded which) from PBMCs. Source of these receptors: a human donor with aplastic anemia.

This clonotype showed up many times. CDR3 sequence: CATSDGGGGHQETQYF. Here the CDR3 DNA reads TGTGCCACCAGTGATGGGGGCGGGGGGCACCAAGAGACCCAGTACTTC. The chain carries TRBV24-1 and TRBJ2-5, with 8 bases fitting TRBD2. The CDR3 has 16 residues. Losses at the gene ends were 3 bases for V and 0 bases for J; bases not matched to a gene: 5. The germline gives CDR1 KGHDR, CDR2 SFDVKD.

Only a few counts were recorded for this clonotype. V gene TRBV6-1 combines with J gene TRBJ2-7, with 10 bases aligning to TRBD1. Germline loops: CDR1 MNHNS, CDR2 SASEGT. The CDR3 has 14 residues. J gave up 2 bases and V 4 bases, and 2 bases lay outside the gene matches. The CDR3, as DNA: TGTGCCAGCAGTGCGGGACAGGGGACCTACGAGCAGTACTTC. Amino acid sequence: CASSAGQGTYEQYF.

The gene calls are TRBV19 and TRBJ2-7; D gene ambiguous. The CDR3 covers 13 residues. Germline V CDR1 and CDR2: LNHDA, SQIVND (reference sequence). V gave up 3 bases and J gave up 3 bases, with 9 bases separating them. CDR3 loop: CASSIGRYYEQYF. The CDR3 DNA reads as TGTGCCAGTAGTATTGGACGGTACTACGAGCAGTACTTC. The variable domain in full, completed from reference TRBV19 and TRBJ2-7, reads DGGITQSPKYLFRKEGQNVTLSCEQNLNHDAMYWYRQDPGQGLRLIYYSQIVNDFQKGDIAEGYSVSREKKESFPLTVTSAQKNPTAFYLCASSIGRYYEQYFGPGTRLTVT.

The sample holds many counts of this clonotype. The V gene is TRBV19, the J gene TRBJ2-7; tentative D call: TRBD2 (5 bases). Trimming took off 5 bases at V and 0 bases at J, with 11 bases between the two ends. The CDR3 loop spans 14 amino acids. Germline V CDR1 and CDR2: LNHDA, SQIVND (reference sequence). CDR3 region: CASSPWEPSYEQYF. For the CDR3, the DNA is TGTGCCAGTAGTCCCTGGGAGCCCTCCTACGAGCAGTACTTC.

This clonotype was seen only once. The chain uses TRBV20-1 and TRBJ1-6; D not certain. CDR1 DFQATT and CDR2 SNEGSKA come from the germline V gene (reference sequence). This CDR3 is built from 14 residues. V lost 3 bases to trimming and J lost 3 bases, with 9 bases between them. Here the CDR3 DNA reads TGCAGTGCTAGTGCCCACAGCTATAATTCACCCCTCCACTTT. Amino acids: CSASAHSYNSPLHF.

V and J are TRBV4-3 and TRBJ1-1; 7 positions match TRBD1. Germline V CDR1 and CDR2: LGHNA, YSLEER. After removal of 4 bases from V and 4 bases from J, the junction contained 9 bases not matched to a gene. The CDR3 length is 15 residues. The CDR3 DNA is TGCGCCAGCAGCCTCATTGGAGGGGGCCCCACTGAAGCTTTCTTT. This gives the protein CASSLIGGGPTEAFF.

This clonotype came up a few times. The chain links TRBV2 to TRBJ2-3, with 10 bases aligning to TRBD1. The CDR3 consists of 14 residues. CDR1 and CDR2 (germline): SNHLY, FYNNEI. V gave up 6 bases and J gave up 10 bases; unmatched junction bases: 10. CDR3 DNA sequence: TGTGCCAGCAGCGAGGGACAGGGGTTAAGTCCGCAGTATTTT. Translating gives CASSEGQGLSPQYF.

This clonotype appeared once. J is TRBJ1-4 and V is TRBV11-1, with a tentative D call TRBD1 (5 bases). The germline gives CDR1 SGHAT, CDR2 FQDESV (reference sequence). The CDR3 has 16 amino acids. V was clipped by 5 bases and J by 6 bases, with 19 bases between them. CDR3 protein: CASSRIGAREDEKLFF. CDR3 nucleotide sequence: TGTGCCAGCAGCCGGATAGGGGCCCGCGAGGATGAAAAACTGTTTTTT.

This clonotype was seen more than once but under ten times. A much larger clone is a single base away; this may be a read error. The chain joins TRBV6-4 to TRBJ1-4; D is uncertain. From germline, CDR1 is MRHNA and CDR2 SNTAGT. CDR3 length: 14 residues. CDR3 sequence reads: CAISDSATNEKLFF. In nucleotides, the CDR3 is TGTGCCATCAGTGACTCGGCAACTAATGAAAAACTGTTTTTT.

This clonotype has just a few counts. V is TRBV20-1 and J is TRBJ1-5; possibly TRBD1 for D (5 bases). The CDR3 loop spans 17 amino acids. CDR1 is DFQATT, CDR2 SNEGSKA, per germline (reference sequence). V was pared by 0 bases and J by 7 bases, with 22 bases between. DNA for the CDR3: TGCAGTGCTAGAGATCTTCAAACAGGTCCCCGGGGACAGCCCCAGCATTTT. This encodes CSARDLQTGPRGQPQHF.

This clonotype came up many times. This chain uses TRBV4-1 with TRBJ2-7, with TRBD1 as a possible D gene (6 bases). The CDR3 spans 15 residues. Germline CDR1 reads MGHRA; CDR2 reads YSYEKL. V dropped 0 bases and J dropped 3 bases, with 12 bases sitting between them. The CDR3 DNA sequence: TGCGCCAGCAGCCAAGACCACAGGGCGAACTACGAGCAGTACTTC. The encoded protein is CASSQDHRANYEQYF.

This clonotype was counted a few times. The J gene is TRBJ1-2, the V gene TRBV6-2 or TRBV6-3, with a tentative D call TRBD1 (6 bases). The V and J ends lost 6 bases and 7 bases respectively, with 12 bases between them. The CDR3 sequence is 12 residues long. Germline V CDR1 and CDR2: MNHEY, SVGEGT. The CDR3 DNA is TGTGCCAGCAGGCCCCAGGGGAGTGGCTACACCTTC. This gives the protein CASRPQGSGYTF.

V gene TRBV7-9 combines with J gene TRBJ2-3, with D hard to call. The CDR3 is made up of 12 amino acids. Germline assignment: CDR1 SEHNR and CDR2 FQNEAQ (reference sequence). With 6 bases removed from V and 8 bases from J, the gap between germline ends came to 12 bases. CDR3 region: CASSASFATQYF. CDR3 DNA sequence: TGTGCCAGCAGTGCCAGTTTCGCTACGCAGTATTTT.

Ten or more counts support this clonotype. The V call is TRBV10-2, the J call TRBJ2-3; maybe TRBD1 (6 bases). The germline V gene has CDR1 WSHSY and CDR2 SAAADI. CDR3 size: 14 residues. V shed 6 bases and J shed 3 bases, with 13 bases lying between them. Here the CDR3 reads CASRQGVGTDTQYF. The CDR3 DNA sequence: TGCGCCAGCAGACAGGGAGTTGGGACAGATACGCAGTATTTT.

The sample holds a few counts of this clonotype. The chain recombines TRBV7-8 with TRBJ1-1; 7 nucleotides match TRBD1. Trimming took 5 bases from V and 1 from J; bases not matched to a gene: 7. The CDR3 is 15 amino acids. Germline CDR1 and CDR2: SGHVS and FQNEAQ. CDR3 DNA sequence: TGTGCCAGCAGCCCACAGGGGTTTTCGAACACTGAAGCTTTCTTT. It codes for CASSPQGFSNTEAFF.

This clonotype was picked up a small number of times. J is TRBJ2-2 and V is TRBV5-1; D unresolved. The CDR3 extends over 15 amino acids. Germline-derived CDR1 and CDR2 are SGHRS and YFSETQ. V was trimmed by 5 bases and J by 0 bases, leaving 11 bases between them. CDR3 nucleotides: TGCGCCAGCAGTGGCCTTTTCGCGAACACCGGGGAGCTGTTTTTT. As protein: CASSGLFANTGELFF.

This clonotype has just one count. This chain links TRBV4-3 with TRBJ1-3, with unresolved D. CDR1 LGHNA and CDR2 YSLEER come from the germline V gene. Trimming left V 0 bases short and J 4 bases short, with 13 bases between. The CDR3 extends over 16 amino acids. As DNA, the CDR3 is TGCGCCAGCAGCCAAGAGAGTCCCGGCGGAGGAAACACCATATATTTT. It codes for CASSQESPGGGNTIYF.

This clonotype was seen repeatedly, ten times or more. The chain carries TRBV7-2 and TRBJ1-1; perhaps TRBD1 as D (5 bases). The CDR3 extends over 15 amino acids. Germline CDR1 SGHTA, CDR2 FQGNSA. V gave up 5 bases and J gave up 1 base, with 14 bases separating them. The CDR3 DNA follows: TGTGCCAGCAGCGTAACGGGGCCGGCGAACACTGAAGCTTTCTTT. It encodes CASSVTGPANTEAFF.